The clone carrying this T cell receptor beta chain was counted at least ten times. The germline gives CDR1 DFQATT, CDR2 SNEGSKA (reference sequence). Trimming removed 0 bases at V and 1 base at J, with 9 bases between. This CDR3 is built from 14 residues. The data are from a study of Graves' ophthalmopathy and Graves' hyperthyroidism. Amplifying from RNA transcripts, the study obtained TCR beta CDR3 regions. First-round RT-PCR used HTBI primers; second-round multiplex PCR followed. TCRdb reanalysed the multiplex PCR reads using MiXCR and keeps one entry per CDR3 protein. The sample holds approximately 210,000 distinct CDR3 sequences, about 32% seen once.

Sequencing was carried out using peripheral blood. This clonotype was obtained from a man between 50 and 59 years old with Graves' ophthalmopathy. The rearrangement links TRBV20-1 to TRBJ1-1, with D unresolved. DNA of the CDR3: TGCAGTGCTAGAGATACGGGAACGAACACTGAAGCTTTCTTT. This sequence encodes CSARDTGTNTEAFF.